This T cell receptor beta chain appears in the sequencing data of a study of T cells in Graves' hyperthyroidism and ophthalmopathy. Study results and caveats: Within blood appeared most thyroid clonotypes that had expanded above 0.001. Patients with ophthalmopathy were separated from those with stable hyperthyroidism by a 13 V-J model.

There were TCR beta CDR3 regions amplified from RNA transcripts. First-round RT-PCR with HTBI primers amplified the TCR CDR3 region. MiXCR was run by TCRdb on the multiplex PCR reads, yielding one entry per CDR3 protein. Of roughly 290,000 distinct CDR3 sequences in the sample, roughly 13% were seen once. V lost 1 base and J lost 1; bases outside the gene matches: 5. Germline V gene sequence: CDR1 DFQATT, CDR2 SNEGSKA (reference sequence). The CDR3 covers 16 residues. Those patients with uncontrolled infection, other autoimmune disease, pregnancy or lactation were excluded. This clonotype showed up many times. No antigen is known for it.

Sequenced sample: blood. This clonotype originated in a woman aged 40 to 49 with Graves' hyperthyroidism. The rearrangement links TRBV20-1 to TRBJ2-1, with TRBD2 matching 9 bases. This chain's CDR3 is CSARAQTSGSYNEQFF. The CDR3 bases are TGCAGTGCTAGAGCCCAGACTAGCGGATCCTACAATGAGCAGTTCTTC.